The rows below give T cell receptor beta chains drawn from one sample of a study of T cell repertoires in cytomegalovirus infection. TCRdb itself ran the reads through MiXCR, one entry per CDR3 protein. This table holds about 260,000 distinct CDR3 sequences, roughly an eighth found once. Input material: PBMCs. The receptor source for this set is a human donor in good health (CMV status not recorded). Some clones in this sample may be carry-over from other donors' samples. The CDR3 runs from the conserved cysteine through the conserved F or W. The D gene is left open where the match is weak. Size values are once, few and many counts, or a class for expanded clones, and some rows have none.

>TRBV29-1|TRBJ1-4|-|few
CSVTVTGEKLFF
TGCAGCGTGACAGTAACAGGGGAAAAACTGTTTTTT
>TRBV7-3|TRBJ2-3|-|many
CASSFAGRKTSTDTQYF
TGTGCCAGCAGCTTCGCAGGACGGAAAACTAGCACAGATACGCAGTATTTT
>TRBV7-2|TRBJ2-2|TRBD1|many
CASRIFAGAPGQGFTGELFF
TGTGCCAGCAGAATATTTGCCGGCGCTCCGGGACAGGGGTTTACCGGGGAGCTGTTTTTT
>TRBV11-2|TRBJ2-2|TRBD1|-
CASSFQGANTGGLFF
TGTGCCAGCAGTTTCCAGGGGGCCAACACCGGGGGGCTGTTTTTT
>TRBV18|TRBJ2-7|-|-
CASSPRTDYEQYF
TGTGCCAGCTCACCAAGGACAGATTACGAGCAGTACTTC
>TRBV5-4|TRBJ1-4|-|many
CASSHHEGLVATNEKLFF
TGTGCCAGCAGCCATCATGAGGGCCTCGTGGCAACTAATGAAAAACTGTTTTTT
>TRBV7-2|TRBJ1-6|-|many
CASSSKVAGSNSPLHF
TGTGCCAGCAGTTCTAAGGTGGCAGGGTCGAATTCACCCCTCCACTTT
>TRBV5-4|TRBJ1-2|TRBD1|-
CASSLQAGTGFYGYTF
TGTGCCAGCAGCCTACAAGCCGGGACAGGATTCTATGGCTACACCTTC
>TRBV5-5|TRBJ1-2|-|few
CASSLAQGTNYGYTF
TGTGCCAGCAGCTTGGCGCAGGGGACTAACTATGGCTACACCTTC
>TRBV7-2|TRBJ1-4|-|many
CASSLVGRMNEKLFF
TGTGCCAGCAGCTTAGTGGGCAGGATGAATGAAAAACTGTTTTTT
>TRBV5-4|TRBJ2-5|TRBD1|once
CASRPGQGWTETQYF
TGTGCCAGCAGACCCGGACAGGGGTGGACAGAGACCCAGTACTTC
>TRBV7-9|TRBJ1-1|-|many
CASKYRAPRDTEAFF
TGTGCCAGCAAATACCGGGCTCCAAGGGACACTGAAGCTTTCTTT
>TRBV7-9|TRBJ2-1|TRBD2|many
CASSPREGPEQFF
TGTGCCAGCAGCCCGCGGGAGGGGCCGGAGCAGTTCTTC
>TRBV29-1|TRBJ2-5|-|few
CSVRSGEETQYF
TGCAGCGTTCGGTCAGGGGAAGAGACCCAGTACTTC
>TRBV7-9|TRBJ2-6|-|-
CASSLGVQASGANVLTF
TGTGCCAGCAGCTTGGGGGTGCAGGCCTCTGGGGCCAACGTCCTGACTTTC
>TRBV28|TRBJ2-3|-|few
CASSLLIGGTDTQYF
TGTGCCAGCAGTTTATTAATTGGGGGCACAGATACGCAGTATTTT
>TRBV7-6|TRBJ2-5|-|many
CASSYPGPQETQYF
TGTGCCAGCAGCTACCCGGGGCCCCAAGAGACCCAGTACTTC
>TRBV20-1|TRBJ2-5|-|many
CSIRGLNQETQYF
TGCAGTATACGTGGTCTTAACCAAGAGACCCAGTACTTC
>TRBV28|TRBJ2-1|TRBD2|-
CASSFPGLAGVSEQFF
TGTGCCAGCAGTTTTCCCGGACTAGCGGGAGTGAGTGAGCAGTTCTTC
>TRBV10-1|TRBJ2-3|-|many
CASSEGVGRADTQYF
TGCGCCAGCAGTGAGGGAGTAGGGCGAGCCGATACGCAGTATTTT
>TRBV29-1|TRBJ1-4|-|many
CSVDGGVNEKLFF
TGCAGCGTTGATGGTGGGGTTAATGAAAAACTGTTTTTT
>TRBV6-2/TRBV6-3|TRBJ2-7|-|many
CASSYSSQGEQYF
TGTGCCAGCAGTTACTCGAGTCAGGGCGAGCAGTACTTC
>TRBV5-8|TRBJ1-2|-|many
CASRPRTAPNYGYTF
TGTGCCAGCAGACCAAGGACAGCTCCCAACTATGGCTACACCTTC
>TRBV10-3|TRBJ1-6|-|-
CAIRRDQRDSPLHF
TGTGCCATCAGACGGGACCAAAGGGATTCACCCCTCCACTTT
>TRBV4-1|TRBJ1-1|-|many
CASSQIGFDTEAFF
TGCGCCAGCAGCCAAATAGGGTTTGACACTGAAGCTTTCTTT
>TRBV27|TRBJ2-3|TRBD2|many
CASSSATTSPAGGPTDTQYF
TGTGCCAGCAGTTCCGCGACAACCTCTCCAGCGGGGGGCCCCACAGATACGCAGTATTTT
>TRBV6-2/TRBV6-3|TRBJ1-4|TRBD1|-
CASSYPGQKNEKLFF
TGTGCCAGCAGTTACCCGGGACAGAAAAATGAAAAACTGTTTTTT
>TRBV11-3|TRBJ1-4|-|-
CASSPFTGGTHEKLFF
TGTGCCAGCAGCCCGTTTACGGGCGGGACACATGAAAAACTGTTTTTT
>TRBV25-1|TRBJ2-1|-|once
CASSELLGGLEGNEQFF
TGTGCCAGCAGTGAGCTCCTGGGGGGCCTCGAGGGCAATGAGCAGTTCTTC
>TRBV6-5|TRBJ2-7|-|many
CASSYSRDITYEQYF
TGTGCCAGCAGTTACTCGAGAGACATAACATACGAGCAGTACTTC
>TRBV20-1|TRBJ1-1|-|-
CSALHRDTEAFF
TGCAGTGCCCTCCACAGGGACACTGAAGCTTTCTTT
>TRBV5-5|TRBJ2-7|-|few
CASSRQEVPYEQYF
TGTGCCAGCAGCCGACAGGAGGTACCCTACGAGCAGTACTTC
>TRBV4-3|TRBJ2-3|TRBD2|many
CASSQDYAGVEADTQYF
TGCGCCAGCAGCCAAGATTACGCGGGAGTAGAGGCAGATACGCAGTATTTT
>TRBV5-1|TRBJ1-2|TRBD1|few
CASSLGQGAPGYTF
TGCGCCAGCAGCTTGGGACAGGGGGCGCCGGGCTACACCTTC
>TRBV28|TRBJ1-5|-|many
CASGGPVGQPQHF
TGTGCCAGCGGGGGGCCAGTCGGACAGCCCCAGCATTTT
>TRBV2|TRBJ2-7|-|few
CASSESGSSYEQYF
TGTGCCAGCAGTGAAAGTGGTAGCTCCTACGAGCAGTACTTC
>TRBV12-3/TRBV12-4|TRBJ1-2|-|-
CASSTDRLWGYTF
TGTGCCAGCAGTACTGACAGGCTGTGGGGCTACACCTTC